The 17 T cell receptor beta chains given below trace back to one sample, sequenced in a study of OX40 agonist ivuxolimab in advanced cancers. Sequencing was performed with immunoSEQ multiplex PCR; in TCRdb, only in-frame clones are kept and a portion is missing. The sample lists approximately 12,000 clones, about 82% occurring once. Source: CD4+ or CD8+ T cells sorted from blood, taken in a trial of the OX40 agonist ivuxolimab. The origin of the receptors is an adult with an advanced solid tumor such as melanoma, head and neck, liver or kidney cancer.

This sequence joins TRBV7-9 and TRBJ2-7, with D tentatively TRBD2 (6 bases). The V and J ends lost 5 bases and 6 bases respectively, with 17 bases between them. This CDR3 is 14 amino acids long. CDR1 and CDR2 from the germline V gene are SEHNR and FQNEAQ (reference sequence). The CDR3 spells CASSIGWVGGEQYF. In DNA, the CDR3 is TGTGCCAGCAGCATAGGTTGGGTGGGAGGCGAGCAGTACTTC.

This clone was detected a few times. The J gene is TRBJ2-2, the V gene TRBV28; D might be TRBD2 (6 bases). Germline-derived CDR1 and CDR2 are MDHEN and SYDVKM. The CDR3 loop spans 13 amino acids. V was trimmed by 3 bases and J by 9 bases, leaving 11 bases between them. CDR3 residues: CASSFGRKRELFF. For the CDR3, the DNA is TGTGCCAGCAGTTTCGGGAGAAAAAGGGAGCTGTTTTTT.

The rearrangement uses TRBV4-3 and TRBJ1-1; D not resolved. The CDR3 covers 13 residues. Trimming pared 4 bases from V and 1 base from J, leaving 7 bases between. Germline lookup yields CDR1 LGHNA and CDR2 YSLEER. CDR3 nucleotide sequence: TGCGCCAGCAGCCTCCGACAGAACACTGAAGCTTTCTTT. It specifies CASSLRQNTEAFF.

This chain uses TRBV27 with TRBJ2-7; 8 bases fit TRBD1. The CDR3 is made up of 16 amino acids. Per germline, CDR1 MNHEY and CDR2 SMNVEV (reference sequence). V gave up 0 bases and J gave up 6 bases; unmatched junction bases: 10. Written as DNA, the CDR3 is TGTGCCAGCAGTTTATCGGCCGGGACAGGAGCTTCCGAGCAGTACTTC. It encodes CASSLSAGTGASEQYF.

Remarks on this clone: The same CDR3 arises from other DNA sequences in this sample as well. The chain has TRBV7-6 and TRBJ2-7; the match to TRBD2 covers 9 bases. The CDR3 is made up of 14 amino acids. Germline CDR1 is SGHVS and CDR2 is FNYEAQ. V shed 5 bases and J 8 bases; nucleotides not matched to a gene: 10. The CDR3 loop is CASSLAGGQKKQYF. In nucleotides, the CDR3 is TGTGCCAGCAGCCTGGCGGGAGGGCAAAAAAAGCAGTACTTC.

The chain uses TRBV13 and TRBJ2-1, with 8 nucleotides matching TRBD1. CDR1 PRHDT and CDR2 FYEKMQ come from the germline V gene (reference sequence). V dropped 3 bases and J dropped 10; count of bases not matched to a gene: 5. This CDR3 comprises 13 residues. In DNA, the CDR3 is TGTGCCAGCAGCTTCAGGGGGCTCTGGGAGCAGTTCTTC. As protein: CASSFRGLWEQFF.

V usage is TRBV5-6 and J usage is TRBJ2-3, with 9 bases matching TRBD2. Unmatched junction bases numbered 12, after V lost 0 bases and J lost 4 bases. CDR1 SGHDT and CDR2 YYEEEE come from the germline V gene. The CDR3 is 18 residues long. The DNA of the CDR3 is TGTGCCAGCAGCTTGGGTTCGTGGCGGGAGGGCCGGGCAGATACGCAGTATTTT. Its translation: CASSLGSWREGRADTQYF.

The chain couples TRBV7-3 to TRBJ2-3, with unresolved D. Germline lookup yields CDR1 SGHTA and CDR2 FQGTGA. This CDR3 has 14 residues. V lost 1 base, J lost 6 bases, and 11 bases lay in between. The CDR3 DNA sequence: TGTGCCAGCAGCTTAAATTTAGCCCACGATACGCAGTATTTT. This codes for CASSLNLAHDTQYF.

As to this clone: The same CDR3 also results from other DNA sequences found in this sample. The chain employs TRBV4-2 and TRBJ2-4; tentative D call: TRBD2 (6 bases). The CDR3 runs 18 residues. Germline-derived CDR1 and CDR2 are LGHNA and YNFKEQ. With 0 bases removed from V and 0 bases from J, the gap between germline ends came to 15 bases. The CDR3 sequence is CASSQDRTSSLAKNIQYF. As DNA, the CDR3 is TGTGCCAGCAGCCAAGATCGAACTAGCAGCTTAGCCAAAAACATTCAGTACTTC.

This clone was detected once. The genes are TRBV30 and TRBJ2-7; 9 positions match TRBD2. Per germline, CDR1 GTSNPN and CDR2 SVGIG (reference sequence). CDR3 length: 13 amino acids. J was trimmed by 5 bases and V by 4 bases; bases with no gene match: 6. The CDR3 spells CAWTFSGSDEQYF. Written as DNA, the CDR3 is TGTGCCTGGACCTTTAGCGGGAGTGACGAGCAGTACTTC.

This clone was observed a single time. The chain employs TRBV6-4 and TRBJ2-1; 14 nucleotides line up with TRBD2. In germline, CDR1 is MRHNA, CDR2 SNTAGT. V dropped 6 bases and J dropped 15; count of bases not matched to a gene: 4. This CDR3 is built from 12 residues. In nucleotides, the CDR3 is TGTGCCAGCAGAGGGACTAGCGGGAGACCGTTCTTC. It translates to CASRGTSGRPFF.

The CDR3 sequence: CASSIGVTEAFF. The CDR3 bases are TGTGCCAGTAGTATAGGGGTGACTGAAGCTTTCTTT. The rearrangement links TRBV19 to TRBJ1-1; the D is unclear. This CDR3 region has 12 residues. V lost 1 base, J lost 5 bases, and 5 bases lay in between. Germline values: CDR1 LNHDA, CDR2 SQIVND (reference sequence).

The V and J genes are TRBV7-9 and TRBJ2-7; D not resolved. Germline V gene lookup returns CDR1 SEHNR and CDR2 FQNEAQ (reference sequence). The V and J ends lost 4 bases and 3 bases respectively, with 10 bases between them. CDR3 length equals 13 residues. The CDR3 region has the DNA TGTGCCAGCAGCTCCTGGGAAAACTACGAGCAGTACTTC. Translation gives CASSSWENYEQYF.

The chain combines TRBV7-3 with TRBJ2-1; 12 bases fit TRBD2. Losses at the gene ends were 5 bases for V and 7 bases for J; bases not matched to a gene: 12. Germline V gives CDR1 SGHTA, CDR2 FQGTGA. The CDR3 length is 17 residues. The CDR3 nucleotides read TGTGCCAGCAGCCCCCTAGCTAGCGGGAGGGTAATGAATGAGCAGTTCTTC. It translates to CASSPLASGRVMNEQFF.

The chain has TRBV7-9 and TRBJ2-7, with 9 bases matching TRBD2. The V gene's germline CDR1 is SEHNR and CDR2 FQNEAQ (reference sequence). This CDR3 contains 14 residues. The ends lost 2 bases at V and 7 bases at J; junction bases unmatched: 6. CDR3 protein: CASSLLAGSVEQYF. The CDR3 DNA follows: TGTGCCAGCAGCTTACTAGCGGGATCGGTTGAGCAGTACTTC.

The CDR3 DNA sequence: TGCAGCGTTGAGGAGTGGGGCGAGCAGTACTTC. It is translated as CSVEEWGEQYF. V usage is TRBV29-1 and J usage is TRBJ2-7; D is uncertain. CDR1 SQVTM and CDR2 ANQGSEA come from the germline V gene. The CDR3 is 11 residues long. Deletions cut 3 bases from V and 6 bases from J, with 9 bases between.

The rearrangement uses TRBV7-8 and TRBJ2-1; D perhaps matches TRBD2 (6 bases). V gave up 6 bases and J gave up 3 bases, with 15 bases separating them. Looked up from germline, CDR1 is SGHVS and CDR2 is FQNEAQ. This CDR3 region has 15 residues. CDR3 in DNA: TGTGCCAGCAGAGTACTCTCCGGGAGCTACAATGAGCAGTTCTTC. Its translation is CASRVLSGSYNEQFF.